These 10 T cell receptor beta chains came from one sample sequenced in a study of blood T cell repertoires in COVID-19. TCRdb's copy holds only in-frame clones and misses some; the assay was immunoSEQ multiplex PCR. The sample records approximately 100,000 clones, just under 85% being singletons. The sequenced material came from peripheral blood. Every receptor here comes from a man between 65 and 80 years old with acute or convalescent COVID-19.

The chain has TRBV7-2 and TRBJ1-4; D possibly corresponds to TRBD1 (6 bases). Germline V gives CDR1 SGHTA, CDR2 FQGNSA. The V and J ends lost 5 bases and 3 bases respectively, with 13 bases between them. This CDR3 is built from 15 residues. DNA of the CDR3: TGTGCCAGCAGCCCGTACAGGGTTGCTAATGAAAAACTGTTTTTT. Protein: CASSPYRVANEKLFF.

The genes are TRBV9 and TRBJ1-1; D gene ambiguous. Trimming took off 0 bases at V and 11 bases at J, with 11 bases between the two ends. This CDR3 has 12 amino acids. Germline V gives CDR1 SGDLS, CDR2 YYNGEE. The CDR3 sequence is CASSVVGGLAFF. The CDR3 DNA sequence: TGTGCCAGCAGCGTAGTAGGAGGGTTGGCTTTCTTT.

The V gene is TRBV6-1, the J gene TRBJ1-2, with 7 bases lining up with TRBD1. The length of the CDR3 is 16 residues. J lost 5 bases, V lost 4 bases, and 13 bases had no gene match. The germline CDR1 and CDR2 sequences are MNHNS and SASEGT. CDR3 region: CASSVRQGLGFYGYTF. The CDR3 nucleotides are TGTGCCAGCAGTGTACGACAGGGCTTGGGTTTTTATGGCTACACCTTC.

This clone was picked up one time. The CDR3 sequence is CASSPLGAEQFF. The CDR3 DNA follows: TGTGCCAGCAGCCCCTTAGGGGCTGAGCAGTTCTTC. This chain uses TRBV7-2 with TRBJ2-1, with D possibly being TRBD1 (5 bases). The CDR3 consists of 12 residues. V was trimmed by 5 bases and J by 9 bases, leaving 11 bases between them. In germline, CDR1 is SGHTA, CDR2 FQGNSA.

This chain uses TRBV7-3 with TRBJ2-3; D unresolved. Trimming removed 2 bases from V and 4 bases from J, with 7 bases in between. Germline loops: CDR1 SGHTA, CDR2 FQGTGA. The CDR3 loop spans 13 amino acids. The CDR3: CASSLGISDTQYF. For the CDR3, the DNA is TGTGCCAGCAGCTTAGGCATTTCAGATACGCAGTATTTT.

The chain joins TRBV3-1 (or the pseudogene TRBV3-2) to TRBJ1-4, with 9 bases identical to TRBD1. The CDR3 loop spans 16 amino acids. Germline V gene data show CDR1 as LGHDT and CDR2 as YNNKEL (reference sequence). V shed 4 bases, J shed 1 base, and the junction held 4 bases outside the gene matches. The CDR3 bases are TGTGCCAGCAGCCGACAGGGGGGCGTAACTAATGAAAAACTGTTTTTT. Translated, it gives CASSRQGGVTNEKLFF.

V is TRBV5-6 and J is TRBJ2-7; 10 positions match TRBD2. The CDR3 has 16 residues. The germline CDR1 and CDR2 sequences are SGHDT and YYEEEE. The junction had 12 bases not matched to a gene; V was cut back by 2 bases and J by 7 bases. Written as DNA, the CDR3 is TGTGCCAGCAGCTTATGGACTAGCGGAGCCTTGGGGGAGCAGTACTTC. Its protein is CASSLWTSGALGEQYF.

CDR3 sequence reads: CATSEGGTGMDIQYF. The CDR3 bases are TGTGCCACCAGTGAAGGAGGCACGGGGATGGACATTCAGTACTTC. The V call is TRBV24-1, the J call TRBJ2-4; possible D gene TRBD2, 5 bases. The ends were cut back, 4 bases at V and 8 bases at J, with 17 bases in the middle. The CDR3 is made up of 15 amino acids. CDR1 and CDR2 from the germline V gene are KGHDR and SFDVKD.

CDR3 loop: CASSAGQVLGYTF. CDR3 coding DNA: TGTGCCAGCAGCGCGGGACAGGTCCTTGGCTACACCTTC. This chain links TRBV12-3 or TRBV12-4 with TRBJ1-2; 8 positions match TRBD1. The CDR3 has 13 residues. With 6 bases clipped from V and 7 bases from J, the junction kept 7 bases outside the gene matches.

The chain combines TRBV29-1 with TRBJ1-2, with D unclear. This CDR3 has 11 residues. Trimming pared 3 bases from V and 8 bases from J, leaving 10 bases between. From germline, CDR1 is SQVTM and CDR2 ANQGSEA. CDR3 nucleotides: TGCAGCGTTGACGGTGTCAGGGGCTACACCTTC. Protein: CSVDGVRGYTF.